Detailed here is one T cell receptor (beta chain). The sample holds a few counts of this clonotype. No antigen is known for it. Within one base of it there is no much larger clone, and no base qualities were kept. High-throughput TCR beta sequencing profiled peripheral blood CD8+ and CD4+ T cells from healthy donors, Susac syndrome patients and multiple sclerosis patients. The Susac syndrome patients fulfilled recently defined diagnostic criteria for either definite or probable disease. Bulk CD8+ and CD4+ T cells were purified by magnetic negative isolation, while CD8+ TEMRA cells were enriched using FACS. Blood was collected in EDTA tubes and processed within 24 hours, with PBMCs isolated through density gradient centrifugation. PBMCs intended for TCR sequencing were cryopreserved in liquid nitrogen and were subsequently thawed in a 37 degrees C water bath. Purity of sorted or isolated CD4+, CD8+ and CD8+ TEMRA cells was at least 90%.

The record originates from a study of CD8 T cells in Susac syndrome (dated by TCRdb to about 2019). General notes on the study: Among the sequenced Susac syndrome patients, five or six had clinically active disease and roughly eight were in clinical remission. At blood withdrawal, Susac syndrome patients were either therapy-naive, taking corticosteroids (in some cases with IVIg as well), or taking IVIg alone. Whether CD8+ T cell activation and differentiation in Susac syndrome was antigen driven was tested using repertoire sequencing. Clonality of the CD8+ T cell repertoire was compared between over ten healthy donors, approximately 14 Susac syndrome patients and roughly 16 multiple sclerosis patients.

The CDR3 measures 16 amino acids from cysteine to phenylalanine. Only CDR3 DNA is held: 48 bases, read in frame from base 1. Trimming takes 0 bases from V and 0 bases from J, and the germline ends sit 7 bases apart. The germline V gene supplies CDR1 SGHRS and CDR2 YFSETQ. Overall results and qualifications from the work: Clonal expansion was observed in Susac syndrome CD8+ repertoires, with the highest expansion in CD8+ TEMRA cells and greater expansion in clinically active than in remitting patients. Roughly 15 and five Susac-specific public clones were found in the total CD8+ and CD8+ TEMRA repertoires, respectively. The number of individuals in the TCR sequencing and HLA analysis was recognized as being relatively small.

RNA was extracted with the RNeasy kit and roughly 0.45 to 1 ug was reverse transcribed using random hexamers. TCR beta CDR3 regions were amplified with the immunoSEQ multiplex PCR assay covering 54 Vbeta and 13 Jbeta segments. Bias from PCR amplification was corrected by using a synthetic template baseline for primer optimization and for computational correction. On the study's bioinformatics: Reads were annotated to V, D and J genes per IMGT and analyzed with immunoSEQ Analyzer, keeping only productive sequences. Clonality was computed as one minus Shannon entropy normalized by log2 of the number of productive unique sequences. For each patient and control, public and private clones were evaluated among the 100 most prevalent clones. A clone was defined as Susac-specific if it was absent from the healthy and MS cohorts, from some 980 published viral clones and from other ImmuneACCESS disease sequences. The public reads were run again by TCRdb, first through fastp at Q25 and then through MiXCR, and only productive beta chains were kept. CDR3 protein duplicates are merged, each entry listing the most common genes and DNA. The V and J calls shown here were made by TCRdb, not taken from the authors' results. Across this sample there are 85,000 to 130,000 distinct CDR3 sequences, with 94% seen only once. 0.4% to 0.5% of the sample comes from the top ten.

The sequencing input was CD8+ T cells from PBMCs. The TCR sequence derives from a human donor with Susac syndrome. The rearranged segments are TRBV5-1 and TRBJ2-6; the D gene cannot be resolved reliably. The CDR3 region has the sequence CASSLVAASGANVLTF. In nucleotides, the sequence is TGCGCCAGCAGCTTGGTAGCAGCCTCTGGGGCCAACGTCCTGACTTTC.